These 2 T cell receptor beta chains were all obtained from the same sample, sequenced in a study of T cells expressing NK-cell markers. One entry per CDR3 protein, without DNA, is what TCRdb gives after re-calling the 5' RACE reads. This sample contains 350,000 to 400,000 distinct CDR3 sequences. Sequenced sample: blood T cells: a sorted CD56 or NKG2C T cell subset, CD4+ or CD8+ T cells, or bulk PBMC T cells (not recorded which). All receptors derive from a woman between 50 and 59 years old in good health.

V is TRBV28 and J is TRBJ1-1. CDR3 length equals 12 residues. Germline V gene lookup returns CDR1 MDHEN and CDR2 SYDVKM. The chain's CDR3 is CAIGNRNTEAFF.

The chain couples TRBV7-9 to TRBJ2-7; TCRdb lists TRBD1, though no DNA is available to test this call. Per the germline V gene, CDR1 is SEHNR and CDR2 is FQNEAQ (reference sequence). This CDR3 region has 16 residues. The CDR3 loop reads CASSQPSTGPTYEQYF.